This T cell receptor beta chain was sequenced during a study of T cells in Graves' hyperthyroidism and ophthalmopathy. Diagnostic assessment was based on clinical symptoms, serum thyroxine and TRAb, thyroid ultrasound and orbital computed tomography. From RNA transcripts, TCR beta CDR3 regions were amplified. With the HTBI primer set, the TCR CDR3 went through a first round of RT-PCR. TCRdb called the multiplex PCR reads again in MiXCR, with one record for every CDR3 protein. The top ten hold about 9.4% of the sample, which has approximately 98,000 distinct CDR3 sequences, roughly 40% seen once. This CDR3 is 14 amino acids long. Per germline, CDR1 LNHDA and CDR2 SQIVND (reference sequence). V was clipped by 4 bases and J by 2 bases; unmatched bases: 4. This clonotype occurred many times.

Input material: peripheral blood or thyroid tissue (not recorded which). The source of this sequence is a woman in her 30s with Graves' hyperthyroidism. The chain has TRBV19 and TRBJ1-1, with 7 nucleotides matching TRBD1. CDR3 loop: CASSRRQGNTEAFF. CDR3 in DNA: TGTGCCAGTAGTAGAAGACAGGGTAACACTGAAGCTTTCTTT. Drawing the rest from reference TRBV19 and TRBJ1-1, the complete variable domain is DGGITQSPKYLFRKEGQNVTLSCEQNLNHDAMYWYRQDPGQGLRLIYYSQIVNDFQKGDIAEGYSVSREKKESFPLTVTSAQKNPTAFYLCASSRRQGNTEAFFGQGTRLTVV.